Following are 30 T cell receptor beta chains from one sample sequenced in a study of blood T cell repertoires in COVID-19. Profiled with immunoSEQ multiplex PCR; TCRdb holds only in-frame clones, not every one. The sample contains under 300,000 clones, approximately 85% of which appear only once. The sequenced material came from peripheral blood. The source is a woman between 65 and 79 years old with acute or convalescent COVID-19.

The genes are TRBV7-3 and TRBJ1-2; 8 positions agree with TRBD1. Germline CDR1 SGHTA, CDR2 FQGTGA. Germline trimming cut 5 bases from V and 6 bases from J; bases unmatched to any gene: 17. The CDR3 loop spans 17 amino acids. This CDR3 is CASSQDRDRPPSDGYTF. The DNA for the CDR3 is TGTGCCAGCAGCCAAGACCGGGACAGGCCGCCGAGTGATGGCTACACCTTC.

The chain joins TRBV7-3 to TRBJ2-1, with D possibly matching TRBD2 (5 bases). This CDR3 contains 13 residues. CDR1 SGHTA and CDR2 FQGTGA come from the germline V gene. V lost 5 bases and J 7 bases, leaving 12 bases between the germline ends. The CDR3 loop is CASSQDPGNEQFF. In nucleotides, the CDR3 is TGTGCCAGCAGCCAAGACCCGGGGAATGAGCAGTTCTTC. The full variable domain, rest sourced from reference TRBV7-3 and TRBJ2-1, is GAGVSQTPSNKVTEKGKYVELRCDPISGHTALYWYRQSLGQGPEFLIYFQGTGAADDSGLPNDRFFAVRPEGSVSTLKIQRTERGDSAVYLCASSQDPGNEQFFGPGTRLTVL.

This clone showed up just a few times. The genes are TRBV19 and TRBJ1-1; D not certain. The germline CDR1 and CDR2 sequences are LNHDA and SQIVND (reference sequence). Trimming shortened V by 1 base and J by 4 bases, and 10 bases separated the two germline ends. This CDR3 is built from 14 residues. The CDR3 region has the DNA TGTGCCAGTAGTATAGGAGGGATCGCCACTGAAGCTTTCTTT. Protein sequence: CASSIGGIATEAFF.

The rearrangement joins TRBV5-1 to TRBJ2-5; 14 bases are a match to TRBD2. This CDR3 has 17 residues. The V and J ends lost 4 bases and 4 bases, in that order; junction bases with no gene match: 9. From germline, CDR1 is SGHRS and CDR2 YFSETQ. The CDR3 coding sequence is TGCGCCAGCAGCCCCCCCGGGACTAGCGGGGGAGGAGAGACCCAGTACTTC. This encodes CASSPPGTSGGGETQYF. The whole variable domain, filled in from reference TRBV5-1 and TRBJ2-5, reads KAGVTQTPRYLIKTRGQQVTLSCSPISGHRSVSWYQQTPGQGLQFLFEYFSETQRNKGNFPGRFSGRQFSNSRSEMNVSTLELGDSALYLCASSPPGTSGGGETQYFGPGTRLLVL.

This clone showed up just once. The V and J genes are TRBV24-1 and TRBJ1-6, with no clear D. The V end was cut by 0 bases, the J end by 5 bases, with 13 bases between. From germline, CDR1 is KGHDR and CDR2 SFDVKD. CDR3 length: 17 residues. This chain's CDR3 is CATSDLSGPANNSPLHF. The CDR3 coding sequence is TGTGCCACCAGTGATTTGAGTGGGCCGGCTAATAATTCACCCCTCCACTTT.

The chain is built from TRBV7-8 and TRBJ1-2; the D gene is possibly TRBD1 (6 bases). Germline values: CDR1 SGHVS, CDR2 FQNEAQ. The CDR3 is 15 amino acids. V gave up 1 base and J gave up 4 bases, with 13 bases separating them. CDR3 region: CASSLVGQSSYGYTF. The CDR3 DNA reads TGTGCCAGCAGCTTAGTGGGACAATCGTCCTATGGCTACACCTTC. The full variable domain, with the rest looked up from reference TRBV7-8 and TRBJ1-2, is GAGVSQSPRYKVAKRGQDVALRCDPISGHVSLFWYQQALGQGPEFLTYFQNEAQLDKSGLPSDRFFAERPEGSVSTLKIQRTQQEDSAVYLCASSLVGQSSYGYTFGSGTRLTVV.

The chain uses TRBV5-4 and TRBJ1-2; D is uncertain. The germline gives CDR1 SGHNT, CDR2 YYREEE (reference sequence). CDR3 length: 14 amino acids. The V end lost 2 bases, the J end lost 4 bases, and 12 bases lay between the germline ends. The CDR3 protein is CASSLIWAPYGYTF. Written as DNA, the CDR3 is TGTGCCAGCAGCTTAATCTGGGCCCCCTATGGCTACACCTTC.

This clone was recorded only once. The genes are TRBV6-5 and TRBJ1-1, with 7 bases aligning to TRBD1. Germline CDR1 MNHEY, CDR2 SVGAGI. The CDR3 runs to 15 residues. With V trimmed by 3 bases and J by 6 bases, 10 bases remained unmatched. The CDR3 DNA reads TGTGCCAGCAGTTATCGGTACCGAGGGACAGCTGAAGCTTTCTTT. This codes for CASSYRYRGTAEAFF.

The chain links TRBV5-1 to TRBJ1-1, with D possibly matching TRBD1 (5 bases). The CDR3 extends over 14 amino acids. V lost 1 base, J lost 3 bases, and 10 bases lay in between. In germline, CDR1 is SGHRS, CDR2 YFSETQ. This chain's CDR3 is CASSLSRADTEAFF. The CDR3 DNA reads as TGCGCCAGCAGCTTGAGCAGGGCAGACACTGAAGCTTTCTTT.

This chain joins TRBV12-3 or TRBV12-4 and TRBJ1-2; TRBD1 is a possible D gene (6 bases). The CDR3 extends over 13 amino acids. Trimming took off 8 bases at V and 7 bases at J, with 17 bases between the two ends. The DNA for the CDR3 is TGTGCCAGCGTAAGACAGGCGCTGGGTGGCTACACCTTC. Translation: CASVRQALGGYTF.

This sequence joins TRBV18 and TRBJ2-5, with a weak D call TRBD1 (6 bases). Per the germline V gene, CDR1 is KGHSH and CDR2 is LQKENI. CDR3 length: 14 amino acids. V lost 2 bases, J lost 6 bases, and 13 bases lay in between. The CDR3 region is CASSPAPTGQTQYF. In DNA form, the CDR3 reads TGTGCCAGCTCACCAGCGCCCACAGGGCAGACCCAGTACTTC.

The CDR3 coding sequence is TGTGCCAGCAGTCTAGGGGGTAGGAGCACAGATACGCAGTATTTT. The encoded protein is CASSLGGRSTDTQYF. This sequence joins TRBV4-2 and TRBJ2-3, with TRBD1 as a possible D gene (6 bases). The CDR3 is made up of 15 amino acids. The V end lost 6 bases, the J end lost 0 bases, and 13 bases lay between the germline ends. Germline-derived CDR1 and CDR2 are LGHNA and YNFKEQ.

This clone was seen once. The chain has TRBV7-6 and TRBJ2-1; 8 positions agree with TRBD2. CDR1 and CDR2 (germline): SGHVS, FNYEAQ. This CDR3 is 16 amino acids long. After removal of 5 bases from V and 6 bases from J, the junction contained 12 bases not matched to a gene. The CDR3 spells CASSPGGPLESNEQFF. The DNA of the CDR3 is TGTGCCAGCAGCCCGGGGGGGCCTCTTGAGTCCAATGAGCAGTTCTTC. Supplemented by reference TRBV7-6 and TRBJ2-1, the full variable domain reads GAGVSQSPRYKVTKRGQDVALRCDPISGHVSLYWYRQALGQGPEFLTYFNYEAQQDKSGLPNDRFSAERPEGSISTLTIQRTEQRDSAMYRCASSPGGPLESNEQFFGPGTRLTVL.

This clone was detected only once. The gene calls are TRBV3-1 (or the pseudogene TRBV3-2) and TRBJ2-5; 11 bases map to TRBD2. CDR1 is LGHDT, CDR2 YNNKEL, per germline (reference sequence). The CDR3 contains 16 residues. With 4 bases clipped from V and 5 bases from J, the junction kept 9 bases outside the gene matches. The CDR3 bases are TGTGCCAGCAGCCGCGGGACTAGCGGCGTCCCGGAGACCCAGTACTTC. Amino acid sequence: CASSRGTSGVPETQYF.

The chain links TRBV7-9 to TRBJ1-1; TRBD1 is a possible D gene (5 bases). Germline V gives CDR1 SEHNR, CDR2 FQNEAQ (reference sequence). V lost 5 bases and J lost 0, with 7 bases in between. CDR3 length equals 13 residues. The CDR3 DNA is TGTGCCAGCAGCATACAGGTGAACACTGAAGCTTTCTTT. This encodes CASSIQVNTEAFF. The entire variable domain, with the rest obtained from reference TRBV7-9 and TRBJ1-1, is as follows: DTGVSQNPRHKITKRGQNVTFRCDPISEHNRLYWYRQTLGQGPEFLTYFQNEAQLEKSRLLSDRFSAERPKGSFSTLEIQRTEQGDSAMYLCASSIQVNTEAFFGQGTRLTVV.

This clone has a single count. The V gene is TRBV3-1 (or the pseudogene TRBV3-2), the J gene TRBJ2-2, with 10 bases aligning to TRBD1. The germline V gene encodes CDR1 LGHDT and CDR2 YNNKEL (reference sequence). The V and J ends lost 8 bases and 3 bases, in that order; junction bases with no gene match: 6. The CDR3 is 15 amino acids. CDR3 nucleotide sequence: TGTGCCAGCCGAAGACAGGGGGCGGACACCGGGGAGCTGTTTTTT. Its translation: CASRRQGADTGELFF.

This clone was seen a single time. The chain is built from TRBV7-2 and TRBJ2-3, with 7 bases identical to TRBD2. J gave up 5 bases and V 5 bases, and 7 bases lay outside the gene matches. Germline CDR1 reads SGHTA; CDR2 reads FQGNSA. CDR3 length equals 14 residues. Here the CDR3 DNA reads TGTGCCAGCAGCGTCAGCGGGGTTCGAGATACGCAGTATTTT. Translating it yields CASSVSGVRDTQYF.

The V and J genes are TRBV6-5 and TRBJ1-6; D is perhaps TRBD1 (6 bases). V lost 2 bases, J lost 11 bases, and 16 bases lay in between. Per the germline V gene, CDR1 is MNHEY and CDR2 is SVGAGI. This CDR3 is built from 15 residues. The CDR3 DNA reads TGTGCCAGCAGTTACCTGGGGACAATCGAGGCACCCCTCCACTTT. It translates to CASSYLGTIEAPLHF.

This clone was counted a few times. This chain joins TRBV2 and TRBJ1-3, with D uncertain. Germline CDR1 SNHLY, CDR2 FYNNEI. Trimming shortened V by 6 bases and J by 0 bases, and 9 bases separated the two germline ends. The CDR3 is made up of 14 amino acids. CDR3 bases: TGTGCCAGCAGCGCAGTCGTCTCTGGAAACACCATATATTTT. Its translation is CASSAVVSGNTIYF.

The chain combines TRBV29-1 with TRBJ1-2; a possible D gene is TRBD1 (6 bases). This CDR3 comprises 12 residues. CDR1 is SQVTM and CDR2 is ANQGSEA in the germline V gene. The V end was cut by 3 bases, the J end by 3 bases, with 8 bases between. In DNA, the CDR3 is TGCAGCGTTGATAGACAGGACTATGGCTACACCTTC. It is translated as CSVDRQDYGYTF.

CDR3 DNA sequence: TGCGCCAGCAGCCAAGCCAGGGTATCCTATAATTCACCCCTCCACTTT. Its translation: CASSQARVSYNSPLHF. The rearrangement joins TRBV4-1 to TRBJ1-6, with D tentatively TRBD1 (5 bases). The CDR3 runs to 16 residues. The germline V and J ends were trimmed by 1 base and 1 base, with 8 bases remaining between them. Per germline, CDR1 MGHRA and CDR2 YSYEKL.

This clone came up once. V is TRBV5-6 and J is TRBJ2-4; 10 bases align to TRBD1. The length of the CDR3 is 17 residues. CDR1 SGHDT and CDR2 YYEEEE come from the germline V gene. V dropped 0 bases and J dropped 1; count of bases not matched to a gene: 4. CDR3 DNA: TGTGCCAGCAGCTTGGGGACAGGGGGATTGGCCAAAAACATTCAGTACTTC. Its protein is CASSLGTGGLAKNIQYF.

The chain is built from TRBV5-1 and TRBJ1-1; possibly TRBD1 for D (6 bases). Per the germline V gene, CDR1 is SGHRS and CDR2 is YFSETQ. CDR3 length: 15 residues. V was pared by 3 bases and J by 1 base, with 13 bases between. This CDR3 reads CASSSPRGGNTEAFF. The CDR3 DNA reads TGCGCCAGCAGCTCCCCTAGAGGGGGGAACACTGAAGCTTTCTTT.

The chain uses TRBV7-2 and TRBJ2-7; D call uncertain. The CDR3 has 16 amino acids. Germline V lookup: CDR1 SGHTA, CDR2 FQGNSA. V was shortened by 1 base and J by 0 bases, with 13 bases between the two germline ends. The CDR3 coding sequence is TGTGCCAGCAGCTTAGACCCCGATTTGAGCTCCTACGAGCAGTACTTC. Protein product: CASSLDPDLSSYEQYF.

This chain connects TRBV6-7 to TRBJ2-3, with 8 bases fitting TRBD2. TRBV6-7 is annotated as an ORF whose role is uncertain. The CDR3 has 13 residues. V shed 8 bases and J 2 bases; nucleotides not matched to a gene: 3. CDR3 nucleotides: TGTGCCAGCTCCGGGGGGGCCACAGATACGCAGTATTTT. Protein product: CASSGGATDTQYF.

The chain joins TRBV6-5 to TRBJ1-2, with no clear D. Trimming removed 6 bases at V and 5 bases at J, with 10 bases between. The CDR3 length is 12 residues. The V gene's germline CDR1 is MNHEY and CDR2 SVGAGI. The CDR3 reads CASRRDLYGYTF. As DNA, the CDR3 is TGTGCCAGCAGGCGAGACTTGTATGGCTACACCTTC.

This clone was found once. The chain is built from TRBV5-1 and TRBJ1-1, with D perhaps TRBD1 (6 bases). This CDR3 has 14 amino acids. With 4 bases removed from V and 1 base from J, the gap between germline ends came to 11 bases. Germline CDR1 reads SGHRS; CDR2 reads YFSETQ. CDR3 sequence: CASSRQVENTEAFF. In DNA, the CDR3 is TGCGCCAGCAGCCGACAGGTTGAGAACACTGAAGCTTTCTTT.

The CDR3 nucleotides read TGTGCCAGCAGTATGCGGGGTGCCTATGGCTACACCTTC. It yields the protein CASSMRGAYGYTF. This sequence joins TRBV6-5 and TRBJ1-2, with unresolved D. The CDR3 totals 13 residues. The V end lost 5 bases, the J end lost 4 bases, and 11 bases lay between the germline ends. Germline lookup yields CDR1 MNHEY and CDR2 SVGAGI.

This chain links TRBV30 with TRBJ1-2, with a possible D match to TRBD1 (5 bases). The CDR3 covers 14 residues. Trimming took off 2 bases at V and 4 bases at J, with 14 bases between the two ends. Germline CDR1 is GTSNPN and CDR2 is SVGIG (reference sequence). CDR3 in DNA: TGTGCCTGGAGTACGGGGGACGTGGGCTATGGCTACACCTTC. Its translation: CAWSTGDVGYGYTF.

The chain carries TRBV11-3 and TRBJ2-2, with 7 positions matching TRBD1. With 4 bases clipped from V and 4 bases from J, the junction kept 9 bases outside the gene matches. In germline, CDR1 is SGHNT, CDR2 YENEEA. CDR3 size: 16 residues. CDR3 amino acids: CASSSRQGLGTGELFF. Here the CDR3 DNA reads TGTGCCAGCAGCTCCAGACAGGGCTTAGGCACCGGGGAGCTGTTTTTT.